Below are 5 T cell receptor beta chains sequenced from a single sample in a study of cytomegalovirus exposure and HLA in healthy donors (dated by TCRdb to about 2017). Library generation was performed with the immunoSEQ multiplex PCR assay. A mixture of 60 forward primers for TCR Vbeta segments and 13 reverse primers for TCR Jbeta segments was used in the multiplex PCR. The immuneACCESS repertoire file appears here via TCRdb, limited to in-frame rearrangements. These files lack a portion of the clones; in checked studies, under half of the deficit traces to unresolved V genes, and the cause of the others is not known. Within this sample are 160,000 or so clones, with approximately 78% of them counted one time only. Under 1.5% of the sample comes from the top ten. The sample consisted of PBMCs. Receptors were obtained from a male donor in good health and CMV-seronegative.

The J gene is TRBJ1-2, the V gene TRBV9; 9 nucleotides line up with TRBD1. The CDR3 is 14 residues long. The germline V gene encodes CDR1 SGDLS and CDR2 YYNGEE. Trimming took 3 bases from V and 9 from J; bases not matched to a gene: 9. CDR3 bases: TGTGCCAGCAGCGGGGGGGACAGGGTTTTGAGCTACACCTTC. It specifies CASSGGDRVLSYTF.

This chain joins TRBV19 and TRBJ2-5; 7 bases match TRBD2. The CDR3 runs to 14 residues. J was trimmed by 5 bases and V by 3 bases; bases with no gene match: 6. CDR1 is LNHDA and CDR2 is SQIVND in the germline V gene (reference sequence). CDR3 DNA: TGTGCCAGTAGTATTACGGGGGGAAGGGAGACCCAGTACTTC. This gives the protein CASSITGGRETQYF. Combining the CDR3 with reference TRBV19 and TRBJ2-5 gives the whole variable domain DGGITQSPKYLFRKEGQNVTLSCEQNLNHDAMYWYRQDPGQGLRLIYYSQIVNDFQKGDIAEGYSVSREKKESFPLTVTSAQKNPTAFYLCASSITGGRETQYFGPGTRLLVL.

V gene TRBV18 combines with J gene TRBJ1-1; D perhaps matches TRBD1 (5 bases). Germline CDR1 reads KGHSH; CDR2 reads LQKENI. Trimming removed 3 bases from V and 6 bases from J, with 20 bases in between. The CDR3 is 16 residues long. The DNA for the CDR3 is TGTGCCAGCTCACCCTCCGGGGCAGGCCGGGGGGCTGAAGCTTTCTTT. Protein sequence: CASSPSGAGRGAEAFF.

The CDR3 here is CASSTTSGGVETQYF. The CDR3 coding sequence is TGTGCCAGCAGTACGACTAGCGGGGGGGTTGAGACCCAGTACTTC. The chain uses TRBV6-5 and TRBJ2-5; 14 nucleotides match TRBD2. The germline V gene encodes CDR1 MNHEY and CDR2 SVGAGI. The trim removed 5 bases at V and 5 bases at J, leaving 4 bases unmatched. There are 15 residues in the CDR3.

This clone was observed once. The chain recombines TRBV29-1 with TRBJ2-1; D possibly corresponds to TRBD1 (7 bases). Germline V gene sequence: CDR1 SQVTM, CDR2 ANQGSEA. Trimming removed 2 bases from V and 6 bases from J, with 11 bases in between. CDR3 length equals 13 residues. The CDR3 protein is CSVERQGGNEQFF. The DNA of the CDR3 is TGCAGCGTTGAACGTCAGGGGGGCAATGAGCAGTTCTTC.